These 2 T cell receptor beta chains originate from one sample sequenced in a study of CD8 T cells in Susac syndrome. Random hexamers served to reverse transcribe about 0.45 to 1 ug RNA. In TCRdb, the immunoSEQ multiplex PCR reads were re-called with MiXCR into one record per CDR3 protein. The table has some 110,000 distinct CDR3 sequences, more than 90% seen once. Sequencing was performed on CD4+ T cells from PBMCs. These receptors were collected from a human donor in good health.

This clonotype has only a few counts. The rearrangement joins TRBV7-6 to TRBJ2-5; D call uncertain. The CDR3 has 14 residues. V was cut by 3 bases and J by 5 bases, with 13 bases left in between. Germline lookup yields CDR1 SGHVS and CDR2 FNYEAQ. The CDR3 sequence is CASSLGLERETQYF. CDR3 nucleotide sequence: TGTGCCAGCAGCTTGGGCCTCGAGCGTGAGACCCAGTACTTC.

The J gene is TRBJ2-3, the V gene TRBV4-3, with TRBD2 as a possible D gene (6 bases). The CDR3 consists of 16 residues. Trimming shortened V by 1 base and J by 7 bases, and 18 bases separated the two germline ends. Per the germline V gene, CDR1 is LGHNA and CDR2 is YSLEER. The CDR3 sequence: CASSQASATAGHTQYF. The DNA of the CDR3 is TGCGCCAGCAGCCAAGCTTCTGCGACTGCGGGGCATACGCAGTATTTT.